This T cell receptor beta chain was retrieved from a study of identifying expanded T cells in peripheral blood. Clones were sequenced by immunoSEQ multiplex PCR, and TCRdb holds only the in-frame ones, with some missing. Here the sample spans 120,000 or so clones, around 84% being singletons. The CDR3 sequence is 15 residues long. V lost 1 base and J lost 1; bases outside the gene matches: 2. The germline V gene has CDR1 LNHDA and CDR2 SQIVND (reference sequence). The chain links TRBV19 to TRBJ1-1, with 8 bases lining up with TRBD1. The sequencing input was blood. This TCR came from a person aged 18 to 69 in good health. CDR3 in amino acids: CASSIGQGANTEAFF. Written as DNA, the CDR3 is TGTGCCAGTAGTATAGGGCAGGGGGCGAACACTGAAGCTTTCTTT.